Each of the 19 T cell receptor beta chains below was sequenced from the same sample in a study of cytomegalovirus exposure and HLA in healthy donors. Sequencing used immunoSEQ multiplex PCR; TCRdb keeps in-frame clones, though not all of them. Of over 110,000 clones listed, roughly 90% are singletons. What was sequenced was PBMCs. The source is a man aged 18 to 30 in good health and CMV-seronegative.

The rearrangement uses TRBV11-2 and TRBJ2-7; 7 bases agree with TRBD2. Germline V CDR1 and CDR2: SGHAT, FQNNGV. V shed 4 bases and J 3 bases; nucleotides not matched to a gene: 6. The CDR3 totals 14 residues. CDR3 sequence (DNA): TGTGCCAGCAGCTGGGGTGGACTAGTCTACGAGCAGTACTTC. Its protein product is CASSWGGLVYEQYF.

V gene TRBV19 combines with J gene TRBJ1-4; D might be TRBD1 (5 bases). Germline V gene data show CDR1 as LNHDA and CDR2 as SQIVND (reference sequence). V was trimmed by 8 bases and J by 4 bases, leaving 14 bases between them. The CDR3 consists of 14 residues. As DNA, the CDR3 is TGTGCCAGTGCCGAGGACACCTTTAATGAAAAACTGTTTTTT. Its protein product is CASAEDTFNEKLFF.

This sequence joins TRBV28 and TRBJ1-2; D gene uncertain. Germline V lookup: CDR1 MDHEN, CDR2 SYDVKM. This CDR3 has 12 residues. V shed 7 bases and J shed 4 bases, with 10 bases lying between them. The DNA for the CDR3 is TGTGCCAGCAATTCTGAGTTCTATGGCTACACCTTC. Protein sequence: CASNSEFYGYTF.

This chain links TRBV6-5 with TRBJ2-4, with TRBD2 identical over 10 bases. There are 15 residues in the CDR3. Germline CDR1 MNHEY, CDR2 SVGAGI. V trimming: 5 bases; J trimming: 9 bases; junction bases outside the gene matches: 10. The CDR3 bases are TGTGCCAGCAGTGTAGAGCTAGCGGGGGCACCCATTCAGTACTTC. Protein: CASSVELAGAPIQYF.

The chain uses TRBV10-3 and TRBJ2-2, with D uncertain. The CDR3 loop spans 16 amino acids. Germline loops: CDR1 ENHRY, CDR2 SYGVKD. V shed 2 bases and J shed 0 bases, with 10 bases lying between them. This CDR3 reads CAISEEGGTNTGELFF. CDR3 sequence (DNA): TGTGCCATCAGTGAGGAAGGCGGCACGAACACCGGGGAGCTGTTTTTT.

The gene calls are TRBV2 and TRBJ1-1; D is unclear. V was pared by 3 bases and J by 1 base, with 9 bases between. The CDR3 runs to 14 residues. The V gene's germline CDR1 is SNHLY and CDR2 FYNNEI. This CDR3 is CASSDRSTNTEAFF. CDR3 in DNA: TGTGCCAGCAGTGACAGGTCCACGAACACTGAAGCTTTCTTT.

V usage is TRBV7-2 and J usage is TRBJ2-3, with D uncertain. Germline CDR1 and CDR2: SGHTA and FQGNSA. The CDR3 spans 15 residues. Trimming took off 6 bases at V and 0 bases at J, with 13 bases between the two ends. CDR3 DNA: TGTGCCAGCAGACTACTGGTTCAGAGCACAGATACGCAGTATTTT. It encodes CASRLLVQSTDTQYF.

V and J are TRBV9 and TRBJ2-7; the match to TRBD2 covers 7 bases. The germline V gene encodes CDR1 SGDLS and CDR2 YYNGEE. After removal of 0 bases from V and 3 bases from J, the junction contained 3 bases not matched to a gene. The CDR3 length is 14 residues. The CDR3, as DNA: TGTGCCAGCAGCGTAGGCGGGAGTTACTACGAGCAGTACTTC. It translates to CASSVGGSYYEQYF.

The rearrangement links TRBV28 to TRBJ1-2; D remains unclear. Trimming removed 5 bases from V and 4 bases from J, with 14 bases in between. The CDR3 is 14 residues long. CDR1 MDHEN and CDR2 SYDVKM come from the germline V gene. The CDR3 coding sequence is TGTGCCAGCAGTACTCAAGTCGCGGGCTATGGCTACACCTTC. Translating it yields CASSTQVAGYGYTF.

The genes are TRBV7-2 and TRBJ1-1, with unresolved D. Germline-derived CDR1 and CDR2 are SGHTA and FQGNSA. Deletions cut 4 bases from V and 7 bases from J, with 16 bases between. The CDR3 spans 14 residues. The CDR3 region is CASSSSGEVGEAFF. CDR3 DNA sequence: TGTGCCAGCAGCTCCTCGGGAGAGGTGGGTGAAGCTTTCTTT.

Here the CDR3 DNA reads TGTGCCAGCAGTACCGGGCTAGCGGGCCCAAGCTCCTACAATGAGCAGTTCTTC. Amino acids: CASSTGLAGPSSYNEQFF. This chain uses TRBV27 with TRBJ2-1, with TRBD2 identical over 8 bases. The CDR3 length is 18 residues. V shed 5 bases, J shed 0 bases, and the junction held 12 bases outside the gene matches. CDR1 and CDR2 (germline): MNHEY, SMNVEV (reference sequence).

The chain recombines TRBV12-5 with TRBJ2-7; a weak D match, TRBD1 (6 bases). V gave up 5 bases and J gave up 12 bases, with 29 bases separating them. This CDR3 has 16 amino acids. Germline-derived CDR1 and CDR2 are LGHNT and FRNRAP. The CDR3 region is CASGPAPTGPLRAAYF. The CDR3 DNA is TGTGCTAGTGGTCCCGCCCCGACAGGACCACTACGAGCAGCGTACTTC. The full variable domain, completed using reference TRBV12-5 and TRBJ2-7, is DARVTQTPRHKVTEMGQEVTMRCQPILGHNTVFWYRQTMMQGLELLAYFRNRAPLDDSGMPKDRFSAEMPDATLATLKIQPSEPRDSAVYFCASGPAPTGPLRAAYFGPGTRLTVT.

This clone appeared a few times. This sequence joins TRBV6-5 and TRBJ1-5; D gene uncertain. CDR1 and CDR2 from the germline V gene are MNHEY and SVGAGI. Trimming cost V 8 bases and J 0 bases, with 14 bases left between them. The CDR3 totals 15 residues. CDR3 residues: CASPQSGFSNQPQHF. The CDR3 bases are TGTGCCAGCCCACAATCGGGTTTTAGCAATCAGCCCCAGCATTTT.

The chain employs TRBV7-9 and TRBJ2-5, with 8 bases lining up with TRBD1. With V trimmed by 7 bases and J by 3 bases, 19 bases remained unmatched. This CDR3 region has 18 residues. The germline gives CDR1 SEHNR, CDR2 FQNEAQ (reference sequence). The DNA of the CDR3 is TGTGCCAGCACCCACGATATGGGTCAGGGGGCGCGGGAAGAGACCCAGTACTTC. This translates into CASTHDMGQGAREETQYF.

The chain uses TRBV7-2 and TRBJ2-4; D not resolved. CDR1 is SGHTA and CDR2 is FQGNSA in the germline V gene. The V gene lost 1 base and the J gene lost 5 bases, with 6 bases spanning the gap. The CDR3 is 13 residues long. CDR3 sequence (DNA): TGTGCCAGCAGCTTAGGGCAGGAAAACATTCAGTACTTC. Its translation: CASSLGQENIQYF.

V and J are TRBV27 and TRBJ2-7; the match to TRBD1 covers 10 bases. Germline CDR1 and CDR2: MNHEY and SMNVEV (reference sequence). The CDR3 covers 14 residues. V lost 6 bases and J lost 3; bases outside the gene matches: 5. The CDR3 bases are TGTGCCAGCAGCTCCGGGACAGGGGACTACGAGCAGTACTTC. It translates to CASSSGTGDYEQYF.

The chain employs TRBV5-1 and TRBJ2-1; 11 positions agree with TRBD2. V was pared by 3 bases and J by 4 bases, with 6 bases of the junction left unmatched. Germline CDR1 is SGHRS and CDR2 is YFSETQ. The CDR3 extends over 16 amino acids. The DNA of the CDR3 is TGCGCCAGCAGCTCCTACACTAGCGGGAGTTACAATGAGCAGTTCTTC. The encoded protein is CASSSYTSGSYNEQFF.

This rearrangement joins TRBV11-2 to TRBJ2-7; TRBD1 is a possible D gene (7 bases). Germline V lookup: CDR1 SGHAT, CDR2 FQNNGV. CDR3 size: 14 residues. V gave up 4 bases and J gave up 6 bases, with 16 bases separating them. The DNA for the CDR3 is TGTGCCAGCAGCTACCGATACAGGGGACTCGAGCAGTACTTC. Amino acid sequence: CASSYRYRGLEQYF.

The chain combines TRBV7-8 with TRBJ1-4; unclear D gene. This CDR3 is 15 amino acids long. Trimming cost V 4 bases and J 8 bases, with 17 bases left between them. Per the germline V gene, CDR1 is SGHVS and CDR2 is FQNEAQ. The CDR3 is CASSSDTHGGEKLFF. The CDR3 region has the DNA TGTGCCAGCAGCTCAGACACCCATGGAGGCGAAAAACTGTTTTTT. The variable domain in full, with the rest retrieved from reference TRBV7-8 and TRBJ1-4, is GAGVSQSPRYKVAKRGQDVALRCDPISGHVSLFWYQQALGQGPEFLTYFQNEAQLDKSGLPSDRFFAERPEGSVSTLKIQRTQQEDSAVYLCASSSDTHGGEKLFFGSGTQLSVL.